This record covers a single T cell receptor beta chain. No antigen is known for it. Sequencing targeted expressed TCRB transcripts, as all isolated RNA had been reverse transcribed. Using immunoSEQ multiplex PCR, the repertoire was profiled, and TCRdb retains in-frame clones only, with some absent. The sample carries hundreds of thousands of clones, around an eighth recorded once. The sample belongs to a study of beta chain features in type 1 diabetes. The study's findings and limits: Shortening that was moderate but significant affected the TCRB CDR3s of Type 1 diabetes patients in all four CD4+ subsets.

V was pared by 3 bases and J by 2 bases, with 16 bases between. The germline CDR1 and CDR2 sequences are LNHNV and YYDKDF (reference sequence). This CDR3 is built from 16 residues. V is TRBV15 and J is TRBJ2-5; the D call may be TRBD1 or TRBD2 (5 bases each). The source material was naive CD4+ T cells from blood. The receptor was derived from a man in his late teens or twenties with type 1 diabetes. In DNA, the CDR3 is TGTGCCACCAGCAGGGGATACGGGACGGTACAAGAGACCCAGTACTTC. It specifies CATSRGYGTVQETQYF. The full variable domain, completed using reference TRBV15 and TRBJ2-5, is DAMVIQNPRYQVTQFGKPVTLSCSQTLNHNVMYWYQQKSSQAPKLLFHYYDKDFNNEADTPDNFQSRRPNTSFCFLDIRSPGLGDTAMYLCATSRGYGTVQETQYFGPGTRLLVL.